This TCR beta chain was captured by sequencing in a study of T-cell reconstitution after alpha-beta-depleted transplantation in children. Study-level points and caveats: At the one-year point after transplant, T-cell counts and TCRbeta diversity were found to come mostly from T cells that had been newly produced. After transplant, at about two months, alpha-beta T cells were reportedly derived from several hundred expanded graft clones.

Deletions cut 0 bases from V and 4 bases from J, with 8 bases between. Germline V CDR1 and CDR2: SGHRS, YFSETQ. The CDR3 extends over 13 amino acids. This clonotype has a count of ten or more. What it binds is not known. Researchers prepared the TCRbeta library using unique molecular identifiers, the study reports. From the PCR reads, TCRdb called clonotypes with MiXCR, one entry per CDR3 protein. The table has fewer than 700,000 distinct CDR3 sequences, roughly 13% seen once; the top ten hold about 2%. The genes are TRBV5-1 and TRBJ2-7; no firm D call. Specimen: PBMCs, mostly from graft donor cells, collected 360 days after TCRalphabeta/CD19-depleted stem cell transplant. This receptor was identified in a male patient younger than 18 who had a stem cell transplant for acute myeloid leukemia, so the T cells may come from the graft donor. CDR3 nucleotides: TGCGCCAGCAGCTTGGGGACCTTATACGAGCAGTACTTC. Protein: CASSLGTLYEQYF.